This TCR beta chain derives from a study of cytomegalovirus exposure and HLA in healthy donors. Study outcomes and limitations: Across donors, most TCRs were seen rarely, yet some public ones were widespread.

On this clone itself: The target antigen is unknown.

V lost 5 bases to trimming and J lost 3 bases; unmatched junction nucleotides: 3. Germline loops: CDR1 SGHTA, CDR2 FQGNSA. This CDR3 is 14 amino acids long. Data came from immunoSEQ multiplex PCR; TCRdb stores just in-frame clones and leaves some out. Counted here are 200,000 to 300,000 clones, about 86% occurring once; the ten biggest clones make up about 2.5%. The origin of this receptor is a man between 18 and 29 years old in good health and CMV-seronegative. The sequenced sample was PBMCs. The rearrangement links TRBV7-2 to TRBJ2-2, with TRBD1 matching 7 bases. The CDR3 DNA follows: TGTGCCAGCAGCCATGGGACAGACACCGGGGAGCTGTTTTTT. Translating gives CASSHGTDTGELFF.